The clone carrying this T cell receptor (beta chain) turned up a few times. Its antigen is unknown. The V and J ends lost 5 bases and 6 bases, in that order; junction bases with no gene match: 17. Per the germline V gene, CDR1 is MDHEN and CDR2 is SYDVKM. This CDR3 is 17 amino acids long. These data originate in a study of regulatory T cells in long-lasting Graves disease. Study-wide findings and caveats: Persistent disease was associated with favored TRBV28 usage and with favored use of TRBJ1-2 and TRBJ2-5.

Specified time point: newly diagnosed GD, antithyroid drugs for less than 3 months. Scientists built the TCR library using RNA that was extracted from PBMCs. Assembly of TCR beta libraries relied on iRepertoire HTBI primers together with Arm-PCR of CDR3 regions. In TCRdb, the multiplex PCR reads were re-called with MiXCR into one record per CDR3 protein. The sample shows 530,000 or so distinct CDR3 sequences, about 16% of them seen only once. The same sample was also studied in work on T cells in Graves' hyperthyroidism and ophthalmopathy.

Sequences were derived from peripheral blood mononuclear cells (PBMCs), sampled at new diagnosis, from a patient treated with antithyroid drugs. This sequence was found in a man between 18 and 35 years old with Graves disease. The gene calls are TRBV28 and TRBJ2-7; 9 bases map to TRBD2. The CDR3 DNA follows: TGTGCCAGCAGTCCCCTGGGAGCGGGAGGCCACCGTCCCGAGCAGTACTTC. Its translation is CASSPLGAGGHRPEQYF. The variable domain in full, completed from reference TRBV28 and TRBJ2-7, reads DVKVTQSSRYLVKRTGEKVFLECVQDMDHENMFWYRQDPGLGLRLIYFSYDVKMKEKGDIPEGYSVSREKKERFSLILESASTNQTSMYLCASSPLGAGGHRPEQYFGPGTRLTVT.